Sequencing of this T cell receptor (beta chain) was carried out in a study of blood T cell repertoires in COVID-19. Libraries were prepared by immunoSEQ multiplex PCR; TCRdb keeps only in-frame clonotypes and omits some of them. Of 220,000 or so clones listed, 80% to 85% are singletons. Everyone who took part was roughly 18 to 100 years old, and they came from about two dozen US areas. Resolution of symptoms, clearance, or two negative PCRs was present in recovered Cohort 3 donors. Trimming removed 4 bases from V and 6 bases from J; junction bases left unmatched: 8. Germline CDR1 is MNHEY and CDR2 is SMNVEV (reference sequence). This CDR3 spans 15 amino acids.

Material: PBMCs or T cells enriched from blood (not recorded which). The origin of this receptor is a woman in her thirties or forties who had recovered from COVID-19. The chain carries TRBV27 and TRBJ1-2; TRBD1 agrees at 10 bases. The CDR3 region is CASSSETGGINGYTF. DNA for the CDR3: TGTGCCAGCAGTTCCGAGACAGGGGGCATCAATGGCTACACCTTC.